The 18 T cell receptor beta chains listed next were all sequenced from one sample in a study of a mutant IDH1 vaccine in newly diagnosed glioma. The time point: week 23, last vaccination. Doses comprised 300 ug of mutant IDH1 20-mer peptide each, plus topical imiquimod. Sequencing used immunoSEQ multiplex PCR; TCRdb keeps in-frame clones, though not all of them. Among over 35,000 clones listed, approximately 84% were seen once. Their target antigens are unknown. The sample was PBMCs, taken from a glioma patient whose treatment included an IDH1 peptide vaccine. These receptors were taken from a woman younger than 30 with glioma. Some clones in this sample may be carry-over from other donors' samples.

The CDR3 loop is CASSFGTGNGYTF. CDR3 sequence (DNA): TGTGCCAGCAGCTTCGGGACGGGCAATGGCTACACCTTC. The chain has TRBV7-9 and TRBJ1-2; possible D gene TRBD1, 5 bases. The CDR3 length is 13 residues. Deletions cut 3 bases from V and 6 bases from J, with 11 bases between. The germline V gene encodes CDR1 SEHNR and CDR2 FQNEAQ (reference sequence).

This clone was counted once. The chain joins TRBV6-1 to TRBJ2-5; the D is unclear. Germline loops: CDR1 MNHNS, CDR2 SASEGT. V lost 0 bases, J lost 7 bases, and 12 bases lay in between. The CDR3 length is 14 residues. The CDR3 region is CASSEAGRPRTQYF. CDR3 bases: TGTGCCAGCAGTGAAGCTGGCAGGCCAAGGACCCAGTACTTC.

This clone was found a few times. The V call is TRBV9, the J call TRBJ2-5, with 10 bases identical to TRBD1. The V segment lost 0 bases and the J segment 10 bases; nucleotides outside the gene matches: 6. CDR3 length: 14 residues. CDR1 SGDLS and CDR2 YYNGEE come from the germline V gene. CDR3 residues: CASSVGVGQGDQYF. The DNA for the CDR3 is TGTGCCAGCAGCGTAGGTGTCGGACAGGGGGACCAGTACTTC.

This clone was detected only once. V and J are TRBV12-5 and TRBJ1-1; possibly TRBD1 for D (6 bases). This CDR3 comprises 14 residues. The V end lost 5 bases, the J end lost 1 base, and 11 bases lay between the germline ends. From germline, CDR1 is LGHNT and CDR2 FRNRAP. The CDR3 loop is CASGLGHQNTEAFF. The CDR3 DNA reads TGTGCTAGTGGTCTGGGACACCAGAACACTGAAGCTTTCTTT.

The sample holds a few counts of this clone. V usage is TRBV28 and J usage is TRBJ2-5; 8 nucleotides line up with TRBD2. Germline assignment: CDR1 MDHEN and CDR2 SYDVKM. Trimming removed 5 bases from V and 3 bases from J; junction bases left unmatched: 5. The CDR3 runs 14 residues. The CDR3 bases are TGTGCCAGCAGTCCGACCGGGGGGGAAGAGACCCAGTACTTC. Translated, it gives CASSPTGGEETQYF.

The chain employs TRBV7-2 and TRBJ1-1, with D perhaps TRBD1 (6 bases). Trimming left V 2 bases short and J 5 bases short, with 12 bases between. Germline CDR1 and CDR2: SGHTA and FQGNSA. The CDR3 totals 14 residues. The CDR3 protein is CASSLKGGWTEAFF. The CDR3 DNA is TGTGCCAGCAGCTTAAAAGGGGGTTGGACTGAAGCTTTCTTT.

This chain uses TRBV11-2 with TRBJ2-2; 7 bases fit TRBD2. V was clipped by 1 base and J by 3 bases; unmatched bases: 2. The CDR3 is 15 amino acids. Per germline, CDR1 SGHAT and CDR2 FQNNGV. Here the CDR3 DNA reads TGTGCCAGCAGCTTAGTCGGGGGGTACACCGGGGAGCTGTTTTTT. As protein: CASSLVGGYTGELFF.

J is TRBJ2-7 and V is TRBV9, with 9 bases matching TRBD2. Trimming removed 0 bases from V and 4 bases from J; junction bases left unmatched: 8. CDR3 length equals 16 residues. CDR1 and CDR2 from the germline V gene are SGDLS and YYNGEE. CDR3 loop: CASSVGLAGVRYEQYF. CDR3 coding DNA: TGTGCCAGCAGCGTAGGTTTAGCGGGAGTAAGGTACGAGCAGTACTTC.

This clone was seen a few times. The chain uses TRBV29-1 and TRBJ1-2; 7 bases agree with TRBD1. This CDR3 has 15 amino acids. V was pared by 1 base and J by 2 bases, with 7 bases of the junction left unmatched. CDR1 and CDR2 from the germline V gene are SQVTM and ANQGSEA. CDR3 sequence reads: CSVEVQGETNYGYTF. The CDR3, as DNA: TGCAGCGTTGAAGTCCAGGGGGAGACCAACTATGGCTACACCTTC.

The DNA of the CDR3 is TGTGCCAGCAGTTCCACTAATGGGGACCTCTACGAGCAGTACTTC. Its protein is CASSSTNGDLYEQYF. The V and J genes are TRBV6-6 and TRBJ2-7; D may match TRBD1 or TRBD2 (5 bases each). Germline CDR1 is MNHNY and CDR2 is SVGAGI (reference sequence). CDR3 length: 15 amino acids. The ends were cut back, 4 bases at V and 3 bases at J, with 16 bases in the middle.

The genes are TRBV2 and TRBJ2-7; D remains ambiguous. V was cut by 2 bases and J by 4 bases, with 12 bases left in between. CDR1 is SNHLY, CDR2 FYNNEI, per germline. The length of the CDR3 is 14 residues. CDR3 sequence reads: CASSENEGIYEQYF. The CDR3 coding sequence is TGTGCCAGCAGTGAAAATGAAGGAATTTACGAGCAGTACTTC.

V is TRBV6-4 and J is TRBJ2-3, with 10 nucleotides matching TRBD2. V dropped 4 bases and J dropped 6; count of bases not matched to a gene: 10. The CDR3 covers 16 residues. Germline lookup yields CDR1 MRHNA and CDR2 SNTAGT. CDR3 DNA: TGTGCCAGCAGTGTTTCTAGCGGGGGCGCCGGGGATACGCAGTATTTT. This translates into CASSVSSGGAGDTQYF.

The rearrangement links TRBV7-6 to TRBJ2-7; D is uncertain. Germline CDR1 is SGHVS and CDR2 is FNYEAQ. This CDR3 spans 14 amino acids. Trimming shortened V by 5 bases and J by 0 bases, and 11 bases separated the two germline ends. This CDR3 is CASSPQVLSYEQYF. DNA of the CDR3: TGTGCCAGCAGCCCCCAGGTTCTCTCCTACGAGCAGTACTTC. Filled out from reference TRBV7-6 and TRBJ2-7, the complete variable domain reads GAGVSQSPRYKVTKRGQDVALRCDPISGHVSLYWYRQALGQGPEFLTYFNYEAQQDKSGLPNDRFSAERPEGSISTLTIQRTEQRDSAMYRCASSPQVLSYEQYFGPGTRLTVT.

The rearrangement links TRBV19 to TRBJ2-7; D gene ambiguous. This CDR3 has 14 residues. V was shortened by 3 bases and J by 5 bases, with 14 bases between the two germline ends. Germline V gives CDR1 LNHDA, CDR2 SQIVND (reference sequence). Here the CDR3 DNA reads TGTGCCAGTAGTATGTTTGGCACCGTCCACGAGCAGTACTTC. This encodes CASSMFGTVHEQYF.

The V and J genes are TRBV14 and TRBJ2-1; D might be TRBD2 (7 bases). The CDR3 is made up of 17 amino acids. CDR1 is SGHDN and CDR2 is FVKESK in the germline V gene. Between the trimmed V and J ends, which lost 4 bases and 4 bases, there was a span of 20 bases. CDR3 bases: TGTGCCAGCAGCCGAAGGGGGGGCGGGCGGAGTTACAATGAGCAGTTCTTC. It codes for CASSRRGGGRSYNEQFF.

The chain uses TRBV4-1 and TRBJ2-7, with D perhaps assigned TRBD1 or TRBD2 (5 bases each). CDR3 length: 14 residues. V dropped 3 bases and J dropped 7 bases, with 16 bases sitting between them. Per the germline V gene, CDR1 is MGHRA and CDR2 is YSYEKL. DNA for the CDR3: TGCGCCAGCAGCCAGGGGCGGGCATATGGGGAGCAGTACTTC. It yields the protein CASSQGRAYGEQYF.

This clone has a single count. V usage is TRBV6-1 and J usage is TRBJ1-4; no clear D gene. With 4 bases removed from V and 6 bases from J, the gap between germline ends came to 12 bases. The CDR3 spans 14 residues. CDR1 MNHNS and CDR2 SASEGT come from the germline V gene. For the CDR3, the DNA is TGTGCCAGCAGTGCTGGGTCTAAGTATGAAAAACTGTTTTTT. Its protein product is CASSAGSKYEKLFF.

The CDR3 region is CASNRAPVEDGAFF. The CDR3 nucleotides are TGCGCCAGCAACCGGGCCCCCGTCGAAGATGGAGCTTTCTTT. The chain recombines TRBV4-1 with TRBJ1-1; D gene ambiguous. Germline-derived CDR1 and CDR2 are MGHRA and YSYEKL. Trimming left V 7 bases short and J 10 bases short, with 22 bases between. The CDR3 runs to 14 residues.